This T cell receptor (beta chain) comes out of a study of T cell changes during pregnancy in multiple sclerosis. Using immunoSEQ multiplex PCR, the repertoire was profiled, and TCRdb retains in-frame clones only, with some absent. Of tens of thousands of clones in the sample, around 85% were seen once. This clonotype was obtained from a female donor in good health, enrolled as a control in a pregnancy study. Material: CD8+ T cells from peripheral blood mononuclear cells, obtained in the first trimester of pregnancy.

The CDR3 spells CASSTSGRGRETQYF. In DNA form, the CDR3 reads TGTGCCAGCAGTACTAGCGGGAGGGGCCGGGAGACCCAGTACTTC. This chain links TRBV9 with TRBJ2-5; 13 bases match TRBD2. V gave up 5 bases and J gave up 5 bases; unmatched junction bases: 6. Germline CDR1 reads SGDLS; CDR2 reads YYNGEE. The CDR3 has 15 amino acids.